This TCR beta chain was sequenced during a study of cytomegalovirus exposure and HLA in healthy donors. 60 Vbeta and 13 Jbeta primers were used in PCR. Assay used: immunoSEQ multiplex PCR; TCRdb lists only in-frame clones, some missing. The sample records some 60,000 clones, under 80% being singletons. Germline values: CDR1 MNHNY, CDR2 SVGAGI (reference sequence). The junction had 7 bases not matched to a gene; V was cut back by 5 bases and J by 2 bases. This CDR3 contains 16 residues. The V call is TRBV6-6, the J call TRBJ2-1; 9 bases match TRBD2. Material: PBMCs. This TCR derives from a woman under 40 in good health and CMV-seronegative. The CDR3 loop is CASSPYSGSTYNEQFF. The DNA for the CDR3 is TGTGCCAGCAGTCCCTATAGCGGGAGTACCTACAATGAGCAGTTCTTC.